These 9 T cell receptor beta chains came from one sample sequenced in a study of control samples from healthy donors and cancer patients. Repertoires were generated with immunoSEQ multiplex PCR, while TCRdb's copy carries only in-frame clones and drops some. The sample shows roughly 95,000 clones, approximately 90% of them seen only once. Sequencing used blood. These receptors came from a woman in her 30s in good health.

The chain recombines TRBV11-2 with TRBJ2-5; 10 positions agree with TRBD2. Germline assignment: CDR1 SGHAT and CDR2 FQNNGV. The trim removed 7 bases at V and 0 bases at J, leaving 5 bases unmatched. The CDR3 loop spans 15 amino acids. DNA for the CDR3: TGTGCCAGCAAGGTCCTAGCGGGGGACCAAGAGACCCAGTACTTC. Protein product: CASKVLAGDQETQYF. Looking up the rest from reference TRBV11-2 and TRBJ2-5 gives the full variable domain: EAGVAQSPRYKIIEKRQSVAFWCNPISGHATLYWYQQILGQGPKLLIQFQNNGVVDDSQLPKDRFSAERLKGVDSTLKIQPAKLEDSAVYLCASKVLAGDQETQYFGPGTRLLVL.

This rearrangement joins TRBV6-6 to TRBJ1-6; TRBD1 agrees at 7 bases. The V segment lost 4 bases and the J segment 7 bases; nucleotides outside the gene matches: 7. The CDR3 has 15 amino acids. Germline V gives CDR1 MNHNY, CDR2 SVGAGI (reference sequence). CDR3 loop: CASSLQGPPNSPLHF. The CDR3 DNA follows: TGTGCCAGCAGTTTACAGGGGCCACCCAATTCACCCCTCCACTTT.

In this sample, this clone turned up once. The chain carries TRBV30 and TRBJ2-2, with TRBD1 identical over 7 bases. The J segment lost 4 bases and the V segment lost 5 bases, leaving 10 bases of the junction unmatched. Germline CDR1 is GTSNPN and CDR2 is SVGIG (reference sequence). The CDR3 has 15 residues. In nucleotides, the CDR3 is TGTGCCTGGTCCCAGATGGCAGGGGGCACCGGGGAGCTGTTTTTT. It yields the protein CAWSQMAGGTGELFF.

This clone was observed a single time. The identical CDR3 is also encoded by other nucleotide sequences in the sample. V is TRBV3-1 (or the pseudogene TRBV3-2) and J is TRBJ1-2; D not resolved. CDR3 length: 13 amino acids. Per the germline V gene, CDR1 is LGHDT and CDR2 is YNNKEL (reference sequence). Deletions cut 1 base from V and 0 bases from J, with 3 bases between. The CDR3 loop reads CASSQVSNYGYTF. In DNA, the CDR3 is TGTGCCAGCAGCCAAGTGTCTAACTATGGCTACACCTTC.

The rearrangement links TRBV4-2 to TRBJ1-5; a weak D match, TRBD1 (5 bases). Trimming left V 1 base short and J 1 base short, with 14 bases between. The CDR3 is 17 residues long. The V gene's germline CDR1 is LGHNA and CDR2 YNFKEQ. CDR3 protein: CASSQVVQGGSNQPQHF. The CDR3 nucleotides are TGTGCCAGCAGCCAAGTAGTTCAGGGAGGGAGCAATCAGCCCCAGCATTTT.

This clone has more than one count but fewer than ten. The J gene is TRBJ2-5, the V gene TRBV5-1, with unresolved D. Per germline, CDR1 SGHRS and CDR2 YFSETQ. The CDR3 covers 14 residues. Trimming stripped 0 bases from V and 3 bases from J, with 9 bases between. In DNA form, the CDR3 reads TGCGCCAGCAGCTTGGAGGCGGCGGAAGAGACCCAGTACTTC. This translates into CASSLEAAEETQYF.

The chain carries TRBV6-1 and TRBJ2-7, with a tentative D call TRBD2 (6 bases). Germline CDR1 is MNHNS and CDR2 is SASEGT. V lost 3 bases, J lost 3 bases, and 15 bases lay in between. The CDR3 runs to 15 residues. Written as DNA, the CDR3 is TGTGCCAGCAGTGACGATACGGGAGCTCACTACGAGCAGTACTTC. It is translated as CASSDDTGAHYEQYF.

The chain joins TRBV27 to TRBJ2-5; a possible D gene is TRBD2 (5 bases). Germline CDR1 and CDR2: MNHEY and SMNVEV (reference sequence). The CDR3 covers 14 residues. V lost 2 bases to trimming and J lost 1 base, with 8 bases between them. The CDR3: CASSLARGQETQYF. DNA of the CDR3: TGTGCCAGCAGTTTAGCCCGGGGCCAAGAGACCCAGTACTTC.

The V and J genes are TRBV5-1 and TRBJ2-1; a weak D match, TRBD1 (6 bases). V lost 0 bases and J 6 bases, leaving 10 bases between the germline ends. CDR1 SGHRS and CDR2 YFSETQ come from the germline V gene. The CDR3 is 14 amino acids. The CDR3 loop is CASSLETGSNEQFF. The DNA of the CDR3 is TGCGCCAGCAGCTTGGAGACAGGAAGCAATGAGCAGTTCTTC.